These 28 T cell receptor beta chains share one sample of origin, sequenced in a study of blood T cell repertoires in COVID-19. Assay used: immunoSEQ multiplex PCR; TCRdb lists only in-frame clones, some missing. This sample has 68,000 or so clones, with around 90% found just once. The sample consisted of peripheral blood. All receptors come from a man aged 40-49 years with COVID-19, enrolled during active disease.

The chain couples TRBV7-2 to TRBJ2-7, with TRBD1 matching over 10 bases. The junction had 5 bases not matched to a gene; V was cut back by 0 bases and J by 3 bases. The CDR3 runs 16 residues. Germline-derived CDR1 and CDR2 are SGHTA and FQGNSA. The CDR3 region is CASSLAGGDRGYEQYF. CDR3 coding DNA: TGTGCCAGCAGCTTAGCGGGCGGGGACAGGGGCTACGAGCAGTACTTC.

V and J are TRBV5-6 and TRBJ2-3; TRBD2 agrees at 12 bases. Germline V gene lookup returns CDR1 SGHDT and CDR2 YYEEEE. The CDR3 loop spans 16 amino acids. Trimming at V came to 4 bases and at J to 5 bases, leaving 8 bases not matched to a gene. CDR3: CASSLWTSGAGDTQYF. The CDR3 DNA sequence: TGTGCCAGCAGCCTATGGACTAGCGGGGCAGGAGATACGCAGTATTTT.

The V call is TRBV24-1, the J call TRBJ1-2; D is ambiguous. Germline V gives CDR1 KGHDR, CDR2 SFDVKD. V was pared by 2 bases and J by 4 bases, with 7 bases between. The CDR3 has 13 residues. The CDR3 region is CATSDSTVYGYTF. CDR3 bases: TGTGCCACCAGTGATTCTACAGTCTATGGCTACACCTTC.

V gene TRBV7-3 combines with J gene TRBJ1-5; TRBD1 is a possible D gene (5 bases). The CDR3 has 17 residues. Germline V gene data show CDR1 as SGHTA and CDR2 as FQGTGA. Trimming cost V 0 bases and J 1 base, with 13 bases left between them. CDR3 coding DNA: TGTGCCAGCAGCTTAACAGGTGGCGGGGCGAGCAATCAGCCCCAGCATTTT. Translated, it gives CASSLTGGGASNQPQHF.

V gene TRBV2 combines with J gene TRBJ1-5; D is possibly TRBD1 (6 bases). Trimming took 7 bases from V and 5 from J, leaving 12 bases between them. The CDR3 is 13 residues long. Germline V lookup: CDR1 SNHLY, CDR2 FYNNEI. The CDR3 sequence is CASNRDIDQPQHF. In nucleotides, the CDR3 is TGTGCCAGCAACCGGGACATCGATCAGCCCCAGCATTTT.

V usage is TRBV10-3 and J usage is TRBJ2-5; D perhaps matches TRBD2 (5 bases). Germline assignment: CDR1 ENHRY and CDR2 SYGVKD. Trimming removed 0 bases from V and 1 base from J, with 12 bases in between. This CDR3 has 16 amino acids. The CDR3 region has the DNA TGTGCCATCAGTGAGTCAGGTCCGGCGGGCCAAGAGACCCAGTACTTC. Its protein is CAISESGPAGQETQYF.

The CDR3 DNA reads as TGCGCCAGCAGCGACGGACAGGGGATCCAGCCCCAGCATTTT. Translation gives CASSDGQGIQPQHF. This rearrangement joins TRBV5-1 to TRBJ1-5; 9 nucleotides agree with TRBD1. The CDR3 covers 14 residues. The germline CDR1 and CDR2 sequences are SGHRS and YFSETQ. The trim removed 4 bases at V and 7 bases at J, leaving 6 bases unmatched.

The chain recombines TRBV7-2 with TRBJ1-2, with a weak D call TRBD1 (5 bases). The germline V gene encodes CDR1 SGHTA and CDR2 FQGNSA. The V gene lost 5 bases and the J gene lost 5 bases, with 15 bases spanning the gap. The CDR3 extends over 14 amino acids. CDR3 amino acids: CASSAPGLGYGYTF. CDR3 DNA: TGTGCCAGCAGCGCACCGGGACTAGGGTATGGCTACACCTTC.

This clone was seen a handful of times. J is TRBJ2-7 and V is TRBV6-5; 7 bases are a match to TRBD2. The germline CDR1 and CDR2 sequences are MNHEY and SVGAGI. CDR3 size: 15 residues. The V and J ends lost 0 bases and 0 bases, in that order; junction bases with no gene match: 2. As DNA, the CDR3 is TGTGCCAGCAGTTACTCAGGCGGGGGCTCCTACGAGCAGTACTTC. Its protein product is CASSYSGGGSYEQYF.

The chain combines TRBV15 with TRBJ2-1, with TRBD2 matching over 9 bases. This CDR3 is built from 16 residues. With 2 bases clipped from V and 8 bases from J, the junction kept 10 bases outside the gene matches. Germline CDR1 is LNHNV and CDR2 is YYDKDF (reference sequence). The CDR3 DNA sequence: TGTGCCACCAGCAGATCCTCCGGGACTAGCAAGCATGAGCAGTTCTTC. This gives the protein CATSRSSGTSKHEQFF.

In nucleotides, the CDR3 is TGTGCCAGCAGCCAAGGGTATAGCGTGGACGTCGCGGAGACCCAGTACTTC. Translating it yields CASSQGYSVDVAETQYF. This chain joins TRBV4-2 and TRBJ2-5; D is perhaps TRBD2 (5 bases). In germline, CDR1 is LGHNA, CDR2 YNFKEQ. The CDR3 loop spans 17 amino acids. V was shortened by 1 base and J by 5 bases, with 20 bases between the two germline ends.

The chain couples TRBV30 to TRBJ2-7; 9 nucleotides align to TRBD1. Trimming cost V 5 bases and J 2 bases; bases outside gene matches: 4. The CDR3 sequence is 13 residues long. CDR1 is GTSNPN, CDR2 SVGIG, per germline (reference sequence). CDR3 in DNA: TGTGCCTGGGCCGGACAGGGGACCTACGAGCAGTACTTC. It is translated as CAWAGQGTYEQYF.

The CDR3 DNA follows: TGTGCCTGGAGTGTTAACCGCTTTTTGGCGGGGGCCGATAAGTACCAAGAGACCCAGTACTTC. Its translation: CAWSVNRFLAGADKYQETQYF. This chain connects TRBV30 to TRBJ2-5; D might be TRBD2 (7 bases). Trimming cost V 0 bases and J 0 bases, with 29 bases left between them. Germline CDR1 and CDR2: GTSNPN and SVGIG (reference sequence). The CDR3 totals 21 residues.

Written as DNA, the CDR3 is TGTGCCAGCAGCCCCCGGGGTAGGATGAACACTGAAGCTTTCTTT. This translates into CASSPRGRMNTEAFF. V gene TRBV5-4 combines with J gene TRBJ1-1, with unresolved D. V was shortened by 4 bases and J by 0 bases, with 13 bases between the two germline ends. This CDR3 spans 15 amino acids. CDR1 is SGHNT and CDR2 is YYREEE in the germline V gene (reference sequence). The variable domain in full, with the rest retrieved from reference TRBV5-4 and TRBJ1-1, is ETGVTQSPTHLIKTRGQQVTLRCSSQSGHNTVSWYQQALGQGPQFIFQYYREEENGRGNFPPRFSGLQFPNYSSELNVNALELDDSALYLCASSPRGRMNTEAFFGQGTRLTVV.

The chain has TRBV9 and TRBJ1-1, with D perhaps matching TRBD1 (6 bases). The germline V gene encodes CDR1 SGDLS and CDR2 YYNGEE. CDR3 length: 14 amino acids. The V gene lost 0 bases and the J gene lost 3 bases, with 9 bases spanning the gap. The CDR3 loop reads CASSVADSHTEAFF. The CDR3 DNA is TGTGCCAGCAGCGTAGCGGACAGTCACACTGAAGCTTTCTTT.

This clone was counted a single time. J is TRBJ2-2 and V is TRBV5-1; 11 nucleotides match TRBD1. This CDR3 region has 15 residues. Trimming removed 4 bases from V and 5 bases from J; junction bases left unmatched: 4. Germline V gene sequence: CDR1 SGHRS, CDR2 YFSETQ. The CDR3: CASSAGQGGTGELFF. CDR3 nucleotide sequence: TGCGCCAGCAGCGCGGGACAGGGGGGGACCGGGGAGCTGTTTTTT.

V gene TRBV5-1 combines with J gene TRBJ2-1, with D perhaps matching TRBD1 (6 bases). The CDR3 spans 15 residues. Trimming left V 4 bases short and J 6 bases short, with 17 bases between. Germline V lookup: CDR1 SGHRS, CDR2 YFSETQ. Here the CDR3 reads CASSPMGVTGNEQFF. As DNA, the CDR3 is TGCGCCAGCAGCCCGATGGGGGTGACAGGCAATGAGCAGTTCTTC.

The J gene is TRBJ2-7, the V gene TRBV5-1, with 7 bases identical to TRBD1. Germline CDR1 reads SGHRS; CDR2 reads YFSETQ. V lost 4 bases to trimming and J lost 1 base; unmatched junction nucleotides: 5. The CDR3 totals 14 residues. The CDR3 is CASSGDSFSYEQYF. DNA of the CDR3: TGCGCCAGCAGCGGGGACAGCTTTTCCTACGAGCAGTACTTC.

This clone was counted once. J is TRBJ2-2 and V is TRBV27; D might be TRBD1 (6 bases). V dropped 7 bases and J dropped 1 base, with 13 bases sitting between them. Germline assignment: CDR1 MNHEY and CDR2 SMNVEV (reference sequence). This CDR3 has 15 residues. The CDR3 DNA follows: TGTGCCAGCATGCGCGTGGGACAGAACACCGGGGAGCTGTTTTTT. Its translation is CASMRVGQNTGELFF.

Details on this clone: One end of the junction fails to match germline, which may point to a read error. The J gene is TRBJ1-4, the V gene TRBV9; D is perhaps TRBD1 (6 bases). Per the germline V gene, CDR1 is SGDLS and CDR2 is YYNGEE. This CDR3 is 19 amino acids long. DNA of the CDR3: TGTGCCAGCAGAGTAGTTATTGGGGGGGCAGGAGGTATTAATGAAAAACTGTTTTTT. As protein: CASRVVIGGAGGINEKLFF.

V gene TRBV18 combines with J gene TRBJ1-4; tentatively, D is TRBD1 (6 bases). Deletions cut 1 base from V and 5 bases from J, with 14 bases between. The CDR3 loop spans 16 amino acids. Germline loops: CDR1 KGHSH, CDR2 LQKENI. The DNA of the CDR3 is TGTGCCAGCTCACCACTAAGCCAGGGGAACAATGAAAAACTGTTTTTT. This gives the protein CASSPLSQGNNEKLFF.

The V gene is TRBV30, the J gene TRBJ2-3, with D possibly being TRBD2 (7 bases). Trimming took 2 bases from V and 3 from J, leaving 12 bases between them. This CDR3 is 14 amino acids long. Germline V gene data show CDR1 as GTSNPN and CDR2 as SVGIG (reference sequence). Written as DNA, the CDR3 is TGTGCCTGGAGTAAAGGGGGGGGAACAGATACGCAGTATTTT. Amino acid sequence: CAWSKGGGTDTQYF. Full variable domain (rest looked up from reference TRBV30 and TRBJ2-3): SQTIHQWPATLVQPVGSPLSLECTVEGTSNPNLYWYRQAAGRGLQLLFYSVGIGQISSEVPQNLSASRPQDRQFILSSKKLLLSDSGFYLCAWSKGGGTDTQYFGPGTRLTVL.

The V call is TRBV14, the J call TRBJ2-7; the D is unclear. The V end lost 1 base, the J end lost 6 bases, and 13 bases lay between the germline ends. Germline-derived CDR1 and CDR2 are SGHDN and FVKESK. The CDR3 loop spans 14 amino acids. The CDR3 here is CASSQGSIRGEQYF. The CDR3 bases are TGTGCCAGCAGCCAAGGATCGATACGAGGCGAGCAGTACTTC. The full variable domain, rest sourced from reference TRBV14 and TRBJ2-7, is EAGVTQFPSHSVIEKGQTVTLRCDPISGHDNLYWYRRVMGKEIKFLLHFVKESKQDESGMPNNRFLAERTGGTYSTLKVQPAELEDSGVYFCASSQGSIRGEQYFGPGTRLTVT.

The chain has TRBV3-1 (or the pseudogene TRBV3-2) and TRBJ2-2; 13 nucleotides align to TRBD2. J was trimmed by 0 bases and V by 0 bases; bases with no gene match: 7. The CDR3 runs 20 residues. Germline lookup yields CDR1 LGHDT and CDR2 YNNKEL (reference sequence). The CDR3 nucleotides are TGTGCCAGCAGCCAAGATCTGGGGACTAGCGGGACTGCGAACACCGGGGAGCTGTTTTTT. Translation gives CASSQDLGTSGTANTGELFF.

The genes are TRBV19 and TRBJ1-4; D is unclear. This CDR3 spans 13 amino acids. Germline CDR1 reads LNHDA; CDR2 reads SQIVND (reference sequence). Trimming pared 4 bases from V and 5 bases from J, leaving 8 bases between. The CDR3 DNA is TGTGCCAGTAGTAGGGCTGAAAATGAAAAACTGTTTTTT. Protein product: CASSRAENEKLFF.

This sequence joins TRBV28 and TRBJ2-7; 9 bases are a match to TRBD1. The CDR3 extends over 15 amino acids. J lost 2 bases, V lost 4 bases, and 6 bases had no gene match. From germline, CDR1 is MDHEN and CDR2 SYDVKM. In DNA, the CDR3 is TGTGCCAGCAGTTCCTCCGGGACAGGGACCTACGAGCAGTACTTC. Its translation is CASSSSGTGTYEQYF.

CDR3 residues: CASSYQTGQETQYF. CDR3 in DNA: TGTGCCAGCAGCTATCAAACAGGACAAGAGACCCAGTACTTC. The J gene is TRBJ2-5, the V gene TRBV5-4, with D possibly TRBD1 on 5 matching bases. The CDR3 contains 14 residues. The V gene lost 3 bases and the J gene lost 2 bases, with 11 bases spanning the gap. The V gene's germline CDR1 is SGHNT and CDR2 YYREEE (reference sequence). Based on the CDR3 plus reference TRBV5-4 and TRBJ2-5, the full variable domain is ETGVTQSPTHLIKTRGQQVTLRCSSQSGHNTVSWYQQALGQGPQFIFQYYREEENGRGNFPPRFSGLQFPNYSSELNVNALELDDSALYLCASSYQTGQETQYFGPGTRLLVL.

The rearrangement joins TRBV5-1 to TRBJ1-5; 7 nucleotides agree with TRBD1. V trimming: 2 bases; J trimming: 3 bases; junction bases outside the gene matches: 5. Germline CDR1 is SGHRS and CDR2 is YFSETQ. The length of the CDR3 is 15 residues. CDR3 region: CASSFTGAPNQPQHF. In DNA form, the CDR3 reads TGCGCCAGCAGCTTCACAGGGGCCCCCAATCAGCCCCAGCATTTT. Looking up the rest from reference TRBV5-1 and TRBJ1-5 gives the full variable domain: KAGVTQTPRYLIKTRGQQVTLSCSPISGHRSVSWYQQTPGQGLQFLFEYFSETQRNKGNFPGRFSGRQFSNSRSEMNVSTLELGDSALYLCASSFTGAPNQPQHFGDGTRLSIL.